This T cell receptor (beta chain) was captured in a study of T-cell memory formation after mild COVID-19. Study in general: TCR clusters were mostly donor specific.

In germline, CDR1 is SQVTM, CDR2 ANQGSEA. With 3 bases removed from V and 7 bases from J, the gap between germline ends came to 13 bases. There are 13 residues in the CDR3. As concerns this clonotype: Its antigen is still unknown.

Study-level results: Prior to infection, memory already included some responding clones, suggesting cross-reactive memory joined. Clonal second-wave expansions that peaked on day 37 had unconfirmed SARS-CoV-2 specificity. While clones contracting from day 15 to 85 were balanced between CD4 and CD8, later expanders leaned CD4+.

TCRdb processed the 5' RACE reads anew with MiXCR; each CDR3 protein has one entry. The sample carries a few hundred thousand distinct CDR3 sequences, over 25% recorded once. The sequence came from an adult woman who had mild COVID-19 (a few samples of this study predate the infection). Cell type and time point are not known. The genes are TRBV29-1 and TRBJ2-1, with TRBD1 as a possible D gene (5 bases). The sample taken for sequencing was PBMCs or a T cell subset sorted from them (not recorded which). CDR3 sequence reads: CSVDGRGRNEQFF. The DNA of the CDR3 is TGCAGCGTTGATGGTAGGGGAAGAAATGAGCAGTTCTTC.